This entry is about one T cell receptor beta chain. This clonotype was counted ten times or more. The clone's antigen remains unknown. There are no base qualities to consult, and no much larger clone falls within one base. From the cysteine up to the phenylalanine, the CDR3 has a length of 13 residues. Only the CDR3 portion is preserved as DNA: 39 bases, with reading frame beginning at the first base. V and J lose 0 bases and 8 bases, and a span of 11 bases separates them. CDR1 and CDR2 (SNHLY, FYNNEI) derive from the germline V gene. The data were obtained in a study of T cell repertoires and leukemia-associated antigens (dated by TCRdb to between 2018 and 2020). About the full investigation: Each sample yielded about 5.1 to 7 million read pairs and about 3.3 to 5.0 million effective reads, 15 million to 20 million effective reads overall. In vitro peptide stimulation of healthy T cells was used with the aim of identifying the antigen recognized by a TCR Vbeta21 clone previously found in CML patients. The paper's findings and limits, for the study overall: Direct testing of the expanded clones' antigen specificity and function was not done, and further investigation was required. The four groups showed no significant differences in numbers of Vbeta genes (about 61), Jbeta genes (14), VDJ rearrangements, or unique CDR3s.

As a first step, CD3+ T cells were rested overnight at 2.5 million to 3 million cells/mL in RPMI 1640 lacking fetal bovine serum. MACS immunomagnetic beads were used according to the manufacturer's instructions to isolate CD3+ T cells from PBMCs. Total RNA was extracted from the cultured T cells with TRIzol reagent. 5' rapid amplification of cDNA ends (5'RACE) was the method used to amplify TCRbeta libraries from the RNA. Before sequencing, Qubit, an Agilent instrument, and quantitative PCR were used to check library concentration and integrity. A commercial service provider sequenced the qualified libraries on Illumina HiSeq or MiSeq. Per the source publication's procedure: TCR sequences in each sample were identified using MiXCR version 1.8.2. Qualified clones required a CDR3 longer than four amino acids, an in-frame nucleotide length, and no stop codon. A read counted as effective if the read contained the complete CDR3 structure. RT-PCR with 24 Vbeta primers, GeneScan spectratyping, and Sanger sequencing were used to validate expanded clones. TCRdb took the public reads, trimmed them with fastp at Q25, ran MiXCR for clone calling and kept in-frame beta chains. For every CDR3 protein sequence, its rows merge into one entry that carries the most common genes and DNA. It is TCRdb's table, rather than the study itself, that gives the V and J calls and clone size. The sample yields about 11,000 distinct CDR3 sequences; 42% were counted once. The top ten clones comprise 27% of the sample.

Sequenced material: CD3+ T cells sorted from blood and cultured. Here the chain combines TRBV2 and TRBJ2-7, with no confident D gene call. The sequence was collected from a female donor in good health. The DNA sequence reads TGTGCCAGCAGTGAAGCGAAAGCGATTAAGCAGTACTTC. This translates into CASSEAKAIKQYF.